This entry lists 19 T cell receptor beta chains sequenced from one sample in a study of cytomegalovirus exposure and HLA in healthy donors. The repertoire was sequenced with immunoSEQ multiplex PCR; TCRdb's copy has only in-frame clones and lacks some. The top ten clones hold 1.3% of a sample with approximately 88,000 clones, 95% to 97% of them seen once. Sequenced sample: PBMCs. The receptors shown here come from a woman aged 18-30 years in good health and CMV-seronegative.

The gene calls are TRBV6-1 and TRBJ2-5, with D possibly being TRBD2 (6 bases). CDR1 is MNHNS and CDR2 is SASEGT in the germline V gene. V was shortened by 4 bases and J by 5 bases, with 17 bases between the two germline ends. The CDR3 contains 15 residues. The CDR3 DNA reads TGTGCCAGCAGTGGCATAACGGGAGTGAGGGAGACCCAGTACTTC. Its translation is CASSGITGVRETQYF.

This clone was seen just once. J is TRBJ2-1 and V is TRBV9; the match to TRBD1 covers 8 bases. V was pared by 7 bases and J by 0 bases, with 3 bases of the junction left unmatched. Germline CDR1 reads SGDLS; CDR2 reads YYNGEE. This CDR3 spans 14 amino acids. The chain's CDR3 is CASGQGGSYNEQFF. The DNA of the CDR3 is TGTGCCAGCGGACAGGGAGGCTCCTACAATGAGCAGTTCTTC. The whole variable domain, remainder taken from reference TRBV9 and TRBJ2-1, is DSGVTQTPKHLITATGQRVTLRCSPRSGDLSVYWYQQSLDQGLQFLIQYYNGEERAKGNILERFSAQQFPDLHSELNLSSLELGDSALYFCASGQGGSYNEQFFGPGTRLTVL.

V gene TRBV6-5 combines with J gene TRBJ2-7; TRBD1 aligns across 7 bases. Unmatched junction bases numbered 5, after V lost 6 bases and J lost 3 bases. Per germline, CDR1 MNHEY and CDR2 SVGAGI. This CDR3 is built from 13 residues. The CDR3 sequence is CASSQGQHYEQYF. CDR3 coding DNA: TGTGCCAGCAGCCAGGGACAGCACTACGAGCAGTACTTC.

V usage is TRBV28 and J usage is TRBJ1-5; D is uncertain. Germline values: CDR1 MDHEN, CDR2 SYDVKM. The length of the CDR3 is 15 residues. The V end was cut by 3 bases, the J end by 4 bases, with 13 bases between. The CDR3 protein is CASSLGSGGNQPQHF. The DNA of the CDR3 is TGTGCCAGCAGTTTGGGTAGTGGCGGGAATCAGCCCCAGCATTTT.

CDR3 residues: CASSPEAAGALSGELFF. CDR3 nucleotides: TGTGCCAGCTCACCAGAGGCCGCGGGAGCTCTTTCCGGGGAGCTGTTTTTT. The chain couples TRBV18 to TRBJ2-2; the match to TRBD2 covers 7 bases. There are 17 residues in the CDR3. The junction had 12 bases not matched to a gene; V was cut back by 2 bases and J by 6 bases. CDR1 and CDR2 (germline): KGHSH, LQKENI.

The chain combines TRBV7-8 with TRBJ1-4, with D tentatively TRBD1 (5 bases). The V gene's germline CDR1 is SGHVS and CDR2 FQNEAQ. Trimming took 6 bases from V and 4 from J, leaving 12 bases between them. The CDR3 contains 14 residues. The CDR3 bases are TGTGCCAGCAGTTTCCCGGGGGTTAATGAAAAACTGTTTTTT. Translation gives CASSFPGVNEKLFF.

The CDR3 protein is CASSLTRGGYTF. The CDR3 DNA is TGTGCCAGCAGCCTTACGAGAGGAGGCTACACCTTC. The V call is TRBV28, the J call TRBJ1-2; D is ambiguous. This CDR3 is built from 12 residues. V shed 6 bases and J shed 8 bases, with 13 bases lying between them. The germline gives CDR1 MDHEN, CDR2 SYDVKM.

To note about this clone: The sample holds other DNA sequences that translate to the same CDR3. This chain uses TRBV18 with TRBJ2-1; 7 positions match TRBD1. CDR3 size: 13 residues. The germline V gene has CDR1 KGHSH and CDR2 LQKENI. V was pared by 0 bases and J by 8 bases, with 1 base of the junction left unmatched. CDR3 amino acids: CASSPPGGYEQFF. The DNA of the CDR3 is TGTGCCAGCTCACCACCAGGGGGCTATGAGCAGTTCTTC.

This clone was recorded once. The chain employs TRBV11-2 and TRBJ2-7, with 7 bases lining up with TRBD2. The V gene end was trimmed by 4 bases and the J gene end by 3 bases; junction bases not matched to a gene: 3. Germline-derived CDR1 and CDR2 are SGHAT and FQNNGV. This CDR3 contains 13 residues. In nucleotides, the CDR3 is TGTGCCAGCAGCTCCCGGGACTACTACGAGCAGTACTTC. Amino acids: CASSSRDYYEQYF.

The J gene is TRBJ2-1, the V gene TRBV7-6, with 11 nucleotides matching TRBD2. This CDR3 spans 17 amino acids. Germline loops: CDR1 SGHVS, CDR2 FNYEAQ. V was clipped by 5 bases and J by 5 bases; unmatched bases: 11. The CDR3 protein is CASSTLLAGVVHNEQFF. In DNA, the CDR3 is TGTGCCAGCAGCACCCTACTAGCGGGAGTCGTTCACAATGAGCAGTTCTTC.

The rearrangement links TRBV5-1 to TRBJ2-6; TRBD2 is a possible D gene (5 bases). The CDR3 is 15 residues long. Germline loops: CDR1 SGHRS, CDR2 YFSETQ. Trimming left V 0 bases short and J 4 bases short, with 8 bases between. This CDR3 reads CASSLAPGGANVLTF. CDR3 DNA: TGCGCCAGCAGCTTGGCGCCGGGGGGGGCCAACGTCCTGACTTTC.

The rearrangement links TRBV28 to TRBJ2-7; TRBD1 aligns across 12 bases. This CDR3 is built from 14 residues. Looked up from germline, CDR1 is MDHEN and CDR2 is SYDVKM. Trimming removed 4 bases from V and 6 bases from J; junction bases left unmatched: 4. The CDR3 DNA reads as TGTGCCAGCAGTTCGGGACAGGGGGCTGGCGAGCAGTACTTC. It translates to CASSSGQGAGEQYF.

This CDR3 is CASSEEAGVSEQYF. CDR3 sequence (DNA): TGCGCCAGCAGTGAGGAAGCGGGAGTAAGCGAGCAGTACTTC. This rearrangement joins TRBV10-1 to TRBJ2-7, with TRBD2 identical over 8 bases. The CDR3 has 14 residues. V shed 2 bases, J shed 6 bases, and the junction held 6 bases outside the gene matches. Looked up from germline, CDR1 is WNHNN and CDR2 is SYGVQD (reference sequence).

The chain joins TRBV6-6 to TRBJ2-1; 9 bases align to TRBD1. V shed 6 bases and J 6 bases; nucleotides not matched to a gene: 12. The germline CDR1 and CDR2 sequences are MNHNY and SVGAGI (reference sequence). This CDR3 is built from 16 residues. The CDR3 nucleotides read TGTGCCAGCAGCAGCTTATACGGGACAGGGAGCAATGAGCAGTTCTTC. This codes for CASSSLYGTGSNEQFF.

V usage is TRBV5-1 and J usage is TRBJ2-7, with 7 bases matching TRBD2. The junction had 16 bases not matched to a gene; V was cut back by 0 bases and J by 1 base. The CDR3 has 19 residues. Germline CDR1 reads SGHRS; CDR2 reads YFSETQ. CDR3 sequence (DNA): TGCGCCAGCAGCTTGGCTGCTAGCGGTTTACCTGGAGAGTCCTACGAGCAGTACTTC. It is translated as CASSLAASGLPGESYEQYF. Full variable domain (missing parts from reference TRBV5-1 and TRBJ2-7): KAGVTQTPRYLIKTRGQQVTLSCSPISGHRSVSWYQQTPGQGLQFLFEYFSETQRNKGNFPGRFSGRQFSNSRSEMNVSTLELGDSALYLCASSLAASGLPGESYEQYFGPGTRLTVT.

The V call is TRBV6-5, the J call TRBJ1-6; perhaps TRBD1 as D (6 bases). Germline V CDR1 and CDR2: MNHEY, SVGAGI. This CDR3 contains 16 residues. V lost 1 base to trimming and J lost 8 bases, with 15 bases between them. The CDR3 region has the DNA TGTGCCAGCAGTTACTTTACGGGACAACGCGATTCACCCCTCCACTTT. The encoded protein is CASSYFTGQRDSPLHF.

This clone was observed once. The chain uses TRBV6-1 and TRBJ1-1, with D uncertain. The V end was cut by 6 bases, the J end by 5 bases, with 16 bases between. From germline, CDR1 is MNHNS and CDR2 SASEGT. CDR3 length: 14 residues. CDR3 loop: CASSEGSWGTEAFF. The CDR3 DNA sequence: TGTGCCAGCAGCGAGGGCTCGTGGGGAACTGAAGCTTTCTTT.

The chain employs TRBV28 and TRBJ2-7, with 7 bases identical to TRBD1. This CDR3 comprises 16 residues. The germline CDR1 and CDR2 sequences are MDHEN and SYDVKM. After removal of 1 base from V and 2 bases from J, the junction contained 8 bases not matched to a gene. Here the CDR3 DNA reads TGTGCCAGCAGTTTATCCCAGGGGGACAGAACCTACGAGCAGTACTTC. This sequence encodes CASSLSQGDRTYEQYF.

This chain uses TRBV19 with TRBJ1-2; D gene unclear. Trimming stripped 2 bases from V and 0 bases from J, with 13 bases between. The CDR3 contains 16 residues. Per germline, CDR1 LNHDA and CDR2 SQIVND (reference sequence). Written as DNA, the CDR3 is TGTGCCAGTAGTATATCTTTCCAGGAAGCTAACTATGGCTACACCTTC. It specifies CASSISFQEANYGYTF.